This T cell receptor beta chain came from a study of OX40 agonist ivuxolimab in advanced cancers. Background on the study: Treatment of patients was with ivuxolimab, an agonistic anti-OX40 (CD134) antibody. Every 2 weeks, patients got intravenous ivuxolimab at one of six dose levels (0.01-10 mg/kg). Prior anti-PD-1, anti-PD-L1 or anti-CTLA-4 therapy did not bar entry, and approximately 40% had some.

Trimming shortened V by 0 bases and J by 2 bases, and 9 bases separated the two germline ends. The germline gives CDR1 SGHDT, CDR2 YYEEEE. The CDR3 spans 14 residues. Data came from immunoSEQ multiplex PCR; TCRdb stores just in-frame clones and leaves some out. Of under 75,000 clones in the sample, about nine tenths were seen once. The sequence came from an adult with an advanced solid tumor such as melanoma, head and neck, liver or kidney cancer. The chain uses TRBV5-6 and TRBJ2-7; D is unclear. The input for sequencing was CD4+ or CD8+ T cells sorted from blood, taken in a trial of the OX40 agonist ivuxolimab. This CDR3 is CASSLAITPYEQYF. CDR3 nucleotides: TGTGCCAGCAGCTTGGCCATTACACCCTACGAGCAGTACTTC.